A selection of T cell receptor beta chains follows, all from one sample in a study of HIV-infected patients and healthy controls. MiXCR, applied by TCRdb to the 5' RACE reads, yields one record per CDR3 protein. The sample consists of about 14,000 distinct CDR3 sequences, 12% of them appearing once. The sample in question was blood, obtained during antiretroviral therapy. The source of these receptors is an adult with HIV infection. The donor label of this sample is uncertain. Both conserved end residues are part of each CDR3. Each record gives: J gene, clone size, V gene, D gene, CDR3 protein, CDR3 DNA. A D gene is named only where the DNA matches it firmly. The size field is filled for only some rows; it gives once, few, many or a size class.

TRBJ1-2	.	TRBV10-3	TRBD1	CAISPGQVDYTF	TGTGCCATCAGTCCGGGACAGGTCGACTACACCTTC
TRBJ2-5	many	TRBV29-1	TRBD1	CSVGDRGGQETQYF	TGCAGCGTTGGGGACAGGGGAGGCCAAGAGACCCAGTACTTC
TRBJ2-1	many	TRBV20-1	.	CSATGPLYNEQFF	TGCAGTGCTACAGGGCCCCTATACAATGAGCAGTTCTTC
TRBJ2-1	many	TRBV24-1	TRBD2	CATSDSGLADNNEQFF	TGTGCCACCAGTGATTCGGGACTAGCGGACAACAATGAGCAGTTCTTC
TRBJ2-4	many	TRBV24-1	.	CATSDAVGADIQYF	TGTGCCACCAGTGATGCCGTCGGGGCTGACATTCAGTACTTC
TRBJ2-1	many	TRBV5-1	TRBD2	CASSLAASGPISSYNEQFF	TGCGCCAGCAGCCTCGCCGCTAGCGGGCCCATCAGCTCCTACAATGAGCAGTTCTTC
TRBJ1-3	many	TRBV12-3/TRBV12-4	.	CASSLFAGVSGNTIYF	TGTGCCAGCAGTTTATTCGCGGGGGTCTCTGGAAACACCATATATTTT
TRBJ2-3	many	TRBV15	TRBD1	CATSRGARGTGDYTQYF	TGTGCCACCAGCAGAGGGGCGCGTGGGACAGGGGATTATACGCAGTATTTT
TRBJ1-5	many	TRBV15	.	CATSRDTGPQHF	TGTGCCACCAGCAGAGACACAGGGCCCCAGCATTTT
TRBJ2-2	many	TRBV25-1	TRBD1	CASRSDRALDGELFF	TGTGCCAGCCGCTCGGACAGGGCCCTGGACGGGGAGCTGTTTTTT
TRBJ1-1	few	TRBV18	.	CASSREGSGFVTEAFF	TGTGCCAGCTCACGAGAGGGTTCGGGGTTTGTCACTGAAGCTTTCTTT
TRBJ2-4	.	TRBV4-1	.	CASSQDGGIQYF	TGCGCCAGCAGCCAGGACGGTGGCATTCAGTACTTC
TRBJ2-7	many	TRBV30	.	CAWSGGAHYEQYF	TGTGCCTGGAGCGGCGGGGCCCACTACGAGCAGTACTTC
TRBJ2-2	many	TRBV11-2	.	CASSFRTLGLTGELFF	TGTGCCAGCAGCTTCCGGACCTTGGGCCTTACCGGGGAGCTGTTTTTT
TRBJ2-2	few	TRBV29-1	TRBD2	CSVEGLAGAFAGELFF	TGCAGCGTTGAAGGACTAGCGGGAGCGTTTGCCGGGGAGCTGTTTTTT
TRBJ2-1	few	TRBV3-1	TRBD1	CASSQGTGTGAKEQFF	TGTGCCAGCAGCCAAGGAACCGGGACAGGGGCAAAAGAGCAGTTCTTC
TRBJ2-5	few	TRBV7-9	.	CASSLAAVQETQYF	TGTGCCAGCAGCTTAGCGGCAGTCCAAGAGACCCAGTACTTC
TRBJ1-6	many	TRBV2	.	CASSEGGTYSPLHF	TGTGCCAGCAGTGAAGGGGGCACTTATTCACCCCTCCACTTT
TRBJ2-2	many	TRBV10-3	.	CAIAPARETGELFF	TGTGCCATCGCCCCTGCCCGGGAAACCGGGGAGCTGTTTTTT
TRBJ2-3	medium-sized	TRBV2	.	CASSEVALITDTQYF	TGTGCCAGCAGTGAAGTCGCATTGATCACAGATACGCAGTATTTT
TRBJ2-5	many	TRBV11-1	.	CASSFGTVETQYF	TGTGCCAGCAGCTTTGGGACGGTGGAGACCCAGTACTTC
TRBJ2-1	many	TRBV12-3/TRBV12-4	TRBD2	CASSTTSGVQQFF	TGTGCCAGCAGCACGACTAGCGGGGTTCAGCAGTTCTTC
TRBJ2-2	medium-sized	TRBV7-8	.	CASSLGGATGELFF	TGTGCCAGCAGCTTAGGGGGGGCCACCGGGGAGCTGTTTTTT